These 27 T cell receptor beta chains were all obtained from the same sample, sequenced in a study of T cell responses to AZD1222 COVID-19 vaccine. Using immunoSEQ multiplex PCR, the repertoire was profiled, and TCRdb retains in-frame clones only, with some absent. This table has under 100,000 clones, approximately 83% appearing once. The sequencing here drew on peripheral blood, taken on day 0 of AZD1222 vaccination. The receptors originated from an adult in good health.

This CDR3 is CASSQVGLQETQYF. Written as DNA, the CDR3 is TGTGCCAGCAGCCAAGTTGGACTACAAGAGACCCAGTACTTC. The V call is TRBV3-1 (or the pseudogene TRBV3-2), the J call TRBJ2-5, with D possibly matching TRBD2 (6 bases). Germline values: CDR1 LGHDT, CDR2 YNNKEL (reference sequence). The V end lost 1 base, the J end lost 2 bases, and 8 bases lay between the germline ends. The CDR3 runs 14 residues.

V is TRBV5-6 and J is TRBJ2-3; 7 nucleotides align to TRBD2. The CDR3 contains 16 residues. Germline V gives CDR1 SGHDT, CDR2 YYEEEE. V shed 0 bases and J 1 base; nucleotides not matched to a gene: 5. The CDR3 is CASSLAGLAGTDTQYF. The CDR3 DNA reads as TGTGCCAGCAGCTTGGCCGGGCTAGCGGGCACAGATACGCAGTATTTT.

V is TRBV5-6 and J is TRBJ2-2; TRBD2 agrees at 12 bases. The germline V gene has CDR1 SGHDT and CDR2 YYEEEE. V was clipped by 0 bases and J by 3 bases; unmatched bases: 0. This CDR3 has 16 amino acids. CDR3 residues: CASSLGLAGDTGELFF. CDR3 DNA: TGTGCCAGCAGCTTGGGACTAGCGGGAGACACCGGGGAGCTGTTTTTT.

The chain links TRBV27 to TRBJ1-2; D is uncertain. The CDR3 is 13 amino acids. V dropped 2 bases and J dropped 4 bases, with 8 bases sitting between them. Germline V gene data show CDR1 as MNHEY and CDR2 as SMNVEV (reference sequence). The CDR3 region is CASSLTIGYGYTF. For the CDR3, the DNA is TGTGCCAGCAGTTTAACTATAGGCTATGGCTACACCTTC.

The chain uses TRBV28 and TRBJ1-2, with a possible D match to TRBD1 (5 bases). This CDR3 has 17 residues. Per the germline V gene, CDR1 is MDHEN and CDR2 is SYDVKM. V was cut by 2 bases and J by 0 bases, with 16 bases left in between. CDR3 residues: CASSLGARPLANYGYTF. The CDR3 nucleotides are TGTGCCAGCAGTTTAGGGGCCAGGCCGTTGGCTAACTATGGCTACACCTTC.

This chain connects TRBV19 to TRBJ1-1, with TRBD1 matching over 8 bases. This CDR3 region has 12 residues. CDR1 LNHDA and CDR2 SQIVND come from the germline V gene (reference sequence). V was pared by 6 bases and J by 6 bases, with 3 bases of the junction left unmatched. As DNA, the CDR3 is TGTGCCAGTAGCGACAGGGGTCCTGAAGCTTTCTTT. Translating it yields CASSDRGPEAFF.

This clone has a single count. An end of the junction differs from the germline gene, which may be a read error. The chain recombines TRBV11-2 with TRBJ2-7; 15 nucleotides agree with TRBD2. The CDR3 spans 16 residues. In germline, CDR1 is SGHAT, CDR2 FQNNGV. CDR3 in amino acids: CASSLRVGLAGGHGDF. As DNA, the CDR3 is TGTGCCAGCAGCTTACGGGTAGGACTAGCGGGAGGGCACGGCGACTTC.

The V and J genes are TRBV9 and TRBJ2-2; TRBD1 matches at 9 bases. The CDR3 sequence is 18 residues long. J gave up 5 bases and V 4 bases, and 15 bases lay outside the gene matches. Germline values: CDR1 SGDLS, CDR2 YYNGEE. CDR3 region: CASSNSRGTGGLTGELFF. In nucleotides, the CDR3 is TGTGCCAGCAGCAACTCCCGGGGCACAGGGGGCCTTACCGGGGAGCTGTTTTTT.

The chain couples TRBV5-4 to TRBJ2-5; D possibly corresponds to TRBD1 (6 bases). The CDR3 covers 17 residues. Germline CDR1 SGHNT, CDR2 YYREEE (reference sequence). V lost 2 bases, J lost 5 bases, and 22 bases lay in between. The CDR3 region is CASSFHRAVGSWETQYF. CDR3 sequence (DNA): TGTGCCAGCAGCTTTCACAGGGCGGTGGGAAGTTGGGAGACCCAGTACTTC. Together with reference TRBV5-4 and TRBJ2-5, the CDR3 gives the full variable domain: ETGVTQSPTHLIKTRGQQVTLRCSSQSGHNTVSWYQQALGQGPQFIFQYYREEENGRGNFPPRFSGLQFPNYSSELNVNALELDDSALYLCASSFHRAVGSWETQYFGPGTRLLVL.

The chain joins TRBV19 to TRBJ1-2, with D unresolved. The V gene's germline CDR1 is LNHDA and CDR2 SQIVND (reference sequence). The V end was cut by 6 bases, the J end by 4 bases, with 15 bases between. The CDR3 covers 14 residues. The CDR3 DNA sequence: TGTGCCAGTAGGTTGGCCGGGGAAGGCTATGGCTACACCTTC. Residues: CASRLAGEGYGYTF.

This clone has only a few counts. The CDR3 sequence is CASSPAGLAGGAEQFF. The CDR3 coding sequence is TGTGCCAGCAGCCCCGCCGGGCTAGCGGGAGGGGCTGAGCAGTTCTTC. The chain recombines TRBV3-1 (or the pseudogene TRBV3-2) with TRBJ2-1, with 12 bases aligning to TRBD2. With V trimmed by 4 bases and J by 9 bases, 10 bases remained unmatched. Germline loops: CDR1 LGHDT, CDR2 YNNKEL (reference sequence). This CDR3 has 16 amino acids.

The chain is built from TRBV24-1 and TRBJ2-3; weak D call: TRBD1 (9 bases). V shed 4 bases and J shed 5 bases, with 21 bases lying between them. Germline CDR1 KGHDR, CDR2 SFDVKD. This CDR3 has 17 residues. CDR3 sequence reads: CATSEPGGDRAGDTQYF. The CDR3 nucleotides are TGTGCCACCAGTGAGCCCGGGGGGGACAGGGCTGGAGATACGCAGTATTTT.

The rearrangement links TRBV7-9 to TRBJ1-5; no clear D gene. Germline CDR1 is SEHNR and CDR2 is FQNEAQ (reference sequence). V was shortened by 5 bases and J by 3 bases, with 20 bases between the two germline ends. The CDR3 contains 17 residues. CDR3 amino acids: CASSPGPGDGTNQPQHF. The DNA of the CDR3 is TGTGCCAGCAGCCCTGGACCGGGTGACGGTACCAATCAGCCCCAGCATTTT.

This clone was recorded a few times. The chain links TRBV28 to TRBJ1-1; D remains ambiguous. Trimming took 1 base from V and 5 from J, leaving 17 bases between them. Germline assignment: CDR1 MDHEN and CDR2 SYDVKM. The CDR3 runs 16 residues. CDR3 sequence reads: CASSLSFRNGDTEAFF. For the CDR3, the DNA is TGTGCCAGCAGTTTATCCTTCCGAAATGGGGATACTGAAGCTTTCTTT.

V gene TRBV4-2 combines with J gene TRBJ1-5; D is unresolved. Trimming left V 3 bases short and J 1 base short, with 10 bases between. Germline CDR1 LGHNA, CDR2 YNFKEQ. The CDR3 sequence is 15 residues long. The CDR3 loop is CASSQSEGSNQPQHF. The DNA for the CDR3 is TGTGCCAGCAGCCAGTCCGAAGGGAGCAATCAGCCCCAGCATTTT.

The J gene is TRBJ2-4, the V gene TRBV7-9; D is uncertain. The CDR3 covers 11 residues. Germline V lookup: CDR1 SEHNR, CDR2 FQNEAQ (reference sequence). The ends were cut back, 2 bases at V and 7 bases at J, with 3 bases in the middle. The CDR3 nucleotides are TGTGCCAGCAGCTTACAGAACATTCAGTACTTC. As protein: CASSLQNIQYF.

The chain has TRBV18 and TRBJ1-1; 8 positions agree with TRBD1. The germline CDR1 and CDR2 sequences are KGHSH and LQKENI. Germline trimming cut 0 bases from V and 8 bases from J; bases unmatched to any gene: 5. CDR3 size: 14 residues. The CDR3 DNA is TGTGCCAGCTCACCACCGACCAGGGGGCAGGAAGCTTTCTTT. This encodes CASSPPTRGQEAFF.

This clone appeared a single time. The CDR3 DNA reads TGTGCCAGCAGTACGGGACACAATAATTCACCCCTCCACTTT. It is translated as CASSTGHNNSPLHF. The chain recombines TRBV9 with TRBJ1-6, with a tentative D call TRBD1 (6 bases). The CDR3 runs to 14 residues. Trimming took off 5 bases at V and 5 bases at J, with 11 bases between the two ends. Germline V gene sequence: CDR1 SGDLS, CDR2 YYNGEE. Full variable domain (outside the CDR3, taken from reference TRBV9 and TRBJ1-6): DSGVTQTPKHLITATGQRVTLRCSPRSGDLSVYWYQQSLDQGLQFLIQYYNGEERAKGNILERFSAQQFPDLHSELNLSSLELGDSALYFCASSTGHNNSPLHFGNGTRLTVT.

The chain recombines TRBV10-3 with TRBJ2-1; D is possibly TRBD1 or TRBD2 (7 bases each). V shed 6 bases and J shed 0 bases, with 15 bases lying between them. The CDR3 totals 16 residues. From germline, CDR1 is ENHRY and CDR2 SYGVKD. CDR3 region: CAIRGTAGNSYNEQFF. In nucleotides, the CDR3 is TGTGCCATCAGGGGGACAGCGGGGAACTCCTACAATGAGCAGTTCTTC.

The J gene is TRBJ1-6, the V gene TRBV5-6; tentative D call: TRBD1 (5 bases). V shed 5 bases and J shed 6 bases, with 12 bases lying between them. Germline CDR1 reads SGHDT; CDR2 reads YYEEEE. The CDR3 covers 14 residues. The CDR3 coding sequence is TGTGCCAGCAGTTGGGGGGAAGCTAATTCACCCCTCCACTTT. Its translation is CASSWGEANSPLHF. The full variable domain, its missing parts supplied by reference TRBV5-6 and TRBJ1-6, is DAGVTQSPTHLIKTRGQQVTLRCSPKSGHDTVSWYQQALGQGPQFIFQYYEEEERQRGNFPDRFSGHQFPNYSSELNVNALLLGDSALYLCASSWGEANSPLHFGNGTRLTVT.

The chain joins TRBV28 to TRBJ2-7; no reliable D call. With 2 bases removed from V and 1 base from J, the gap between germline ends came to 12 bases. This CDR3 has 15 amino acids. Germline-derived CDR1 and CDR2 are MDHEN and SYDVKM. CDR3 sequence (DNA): TGTGCCAGCAGTTTACTCCAGGAGCTTTCCTACGAGCAGTACTTC. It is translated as CASSLLQELSYEQYF.

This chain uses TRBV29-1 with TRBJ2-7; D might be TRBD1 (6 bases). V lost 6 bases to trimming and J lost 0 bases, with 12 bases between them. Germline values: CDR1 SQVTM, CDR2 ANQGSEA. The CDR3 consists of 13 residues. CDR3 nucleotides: TGCAGCGTACTCCGGGACAACTCCTACGAGCAGTACTTC. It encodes CSVLRDNSYEQYF.

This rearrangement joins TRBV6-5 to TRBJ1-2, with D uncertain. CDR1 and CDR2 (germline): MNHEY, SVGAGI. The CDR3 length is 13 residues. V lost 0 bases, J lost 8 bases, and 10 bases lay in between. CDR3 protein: CASSYSRSWGYTF. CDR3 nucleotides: TGTGCCAGCAGTTACTCGCGGTCGTGGGGCTACACCTTC.

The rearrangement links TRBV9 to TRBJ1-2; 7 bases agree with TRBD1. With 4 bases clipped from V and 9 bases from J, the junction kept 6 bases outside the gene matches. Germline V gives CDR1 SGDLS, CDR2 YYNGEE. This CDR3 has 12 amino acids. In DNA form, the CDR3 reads TGTGCCAGCAGCACGCAGGGGGGGAGCTACACCTTC. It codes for CASSTQGGSYTF.

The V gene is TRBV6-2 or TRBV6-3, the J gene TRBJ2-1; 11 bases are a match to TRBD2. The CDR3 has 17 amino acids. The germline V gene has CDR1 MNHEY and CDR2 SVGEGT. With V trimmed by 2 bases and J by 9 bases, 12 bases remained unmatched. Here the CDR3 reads CASSYDLTSGSRTEQFF. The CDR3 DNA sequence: TGTGCCAGCAGTTACGACCTAACTAGCGGGAGTAGAACTGAGCAGTTCTTC.

CDR3 residues: CASSLGLGAGSYEQYF. The CDR3 DNA sequence: TGTGCCAGCAGTTTGGGGCTAGGGGCAGGGTCCTACGAGCAGTACTTC. This chain links TRBV28 with TRBJ2-7, with D possibly matching TRBD1 (5 bases). This CDR3 has 16 residues. The germline V and J ends were trimmed by 3 bases and 1 base, with 16 bases remaining between them. Germline V gives CDR1 MDHEN, CDR2 SYDVKM.

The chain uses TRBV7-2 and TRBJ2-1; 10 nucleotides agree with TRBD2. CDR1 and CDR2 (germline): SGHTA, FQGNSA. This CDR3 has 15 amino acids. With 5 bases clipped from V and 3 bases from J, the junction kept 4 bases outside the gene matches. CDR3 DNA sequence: TGTGCCAGCAGCACCCAGCGGGAGGGCTACAATGAGCAGTTCTTC. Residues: CASSTQREGYNEQFF. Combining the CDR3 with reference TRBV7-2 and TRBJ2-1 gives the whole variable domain GAGVSQSPSNKVTEKGKDVELRCDPISGHTALYWYRQSLGQGLEFLIYFQGNSAPDKSGLPSDRFSAERTGGSVSTLTIQRTQQEDSAVYLCASSTQREGYNEQFFGPGTRLTVL.